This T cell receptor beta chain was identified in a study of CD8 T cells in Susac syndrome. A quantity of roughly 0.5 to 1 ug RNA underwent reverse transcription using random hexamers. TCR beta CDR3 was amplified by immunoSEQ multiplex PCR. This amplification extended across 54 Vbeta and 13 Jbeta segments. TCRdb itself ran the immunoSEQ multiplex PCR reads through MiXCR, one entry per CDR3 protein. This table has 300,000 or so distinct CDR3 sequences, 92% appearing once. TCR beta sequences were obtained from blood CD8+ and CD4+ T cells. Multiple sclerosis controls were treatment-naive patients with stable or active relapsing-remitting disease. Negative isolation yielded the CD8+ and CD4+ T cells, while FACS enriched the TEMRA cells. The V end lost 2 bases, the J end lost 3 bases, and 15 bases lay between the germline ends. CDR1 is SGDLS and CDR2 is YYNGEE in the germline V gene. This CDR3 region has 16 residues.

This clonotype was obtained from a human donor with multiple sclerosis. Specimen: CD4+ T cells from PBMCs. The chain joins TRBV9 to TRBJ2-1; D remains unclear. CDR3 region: CASSVGPRRSYNEQFF. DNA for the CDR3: TGTGCCAGCAGCGTTGGGCCCCGGCGGAGCTACAATGAGCAGTTCTTC.